The rows below give T cell receptor beta chains drawn from one sample of a study of blood T cell repertoires in COVID-19. This table comes from immunoSEQ multiplex PCR, and its TCRdb copy is limited to in-frame clones, with some not included. The table lists 100,000 or so clones, about 90% of them singletons. Sequenced sample: peripheral blood. The source of these receptors is a man aged 25-45 years in a cohort sampled during active COVID-19. Each CDR3 is given without its conserved first and last residue.

J gene,V gene,CDR3 protein
TRBJ1-2,TRBV5-6,ASSLAGTASFEGYT
TRBJ2-7,TRBV2,ASRIITRGEQY
TRBJ1-1,TRBV19,ASSPSGTENTEAF
TRBJ2-2,TRBV7-9,ASSLWTSGVTGELF
TRBJ1-5,TRBV7-2,ASSLSAQGGNQPQH
TRBJ1-1,TRBV5-1,ASSFIADTEAF
TRBJ1-1,TRBV10-1,ASSKDRPNTEAF
TRBJ2-1,TRBV13,ASSDEGQGRTYNEQF
TRBJ2-7,TRBV2,ASTRMGLNYEQY
TRBJ2-1,TRBV28,ASSLGSSYNEQF
TRBJ2-7,TRBV3-1/TRBV3-2,ASRDRGYEQY
TRBJ2-7,TRBV11-2,ASSLYGGGGISGTYEQY
TRBJ1-3,TRBV9,ASSVSKGATGNTIY
TRBJ2-1,TRBV19,ATRALPSINEQF
TRBJ1-2,TRBV12-3/TRBV12-4,ASTTQGSGYT
TRBJ1-5,TRBV30,AWSVQSEGPQH
TRBJ1-5,TRBV10-3,AISATGGLDQPQH
TRBJ1-2,TRBV25-1,ASSEWGRYGSYGYT
TRBJ2-3,TRBV24-1,ATSDLDGGGTDTQY
TRBJ2-1,TRBV5-1,ASSPGGDYNEQF
TRBJ2-1,TRBV6-5,ASTRQGYNEQF
TRBJ2-7,TRBV2,ASSELAGAGSYEQY
TRBJ2-2,TRBV2,ASKIGTTPTGELF
TRBJ2-7,TRBV6-1,ASSEAAGGAGEQY
TRBJ2-3,TRBV10-2,ASSELKPSRNADTQY
TRBJ2-7,TRBV2,ASSTGQGPSEQY
TRBJ2-3,TRBV4-2,ASSPEGNTDTQY
TRBJ2-7,TRBV5-1,ASSLPRLAGETYEQY